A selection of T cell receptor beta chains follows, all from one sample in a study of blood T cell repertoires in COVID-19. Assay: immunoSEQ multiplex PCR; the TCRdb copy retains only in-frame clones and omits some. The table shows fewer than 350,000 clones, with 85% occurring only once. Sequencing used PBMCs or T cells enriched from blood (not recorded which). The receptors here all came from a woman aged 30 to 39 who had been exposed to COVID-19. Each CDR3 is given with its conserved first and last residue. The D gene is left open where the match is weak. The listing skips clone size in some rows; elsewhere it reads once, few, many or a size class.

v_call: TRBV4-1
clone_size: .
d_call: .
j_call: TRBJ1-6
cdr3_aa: CASSQDFFPGMDSPLHF
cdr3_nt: TGCGCCAGCAGCCAAGATTTCTTCCCAGGGATGGATTCACCCCTCCACTTT

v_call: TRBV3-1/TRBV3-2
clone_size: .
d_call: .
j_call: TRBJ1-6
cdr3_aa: CASSQMAGLENSPLHF
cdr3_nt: TGTGCCAGCAGCCAAATGGCAGGGCTGGAGAATTCACCCCTCCACTTT

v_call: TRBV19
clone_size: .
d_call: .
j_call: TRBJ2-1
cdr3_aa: CASIQPGVPYNEQFF
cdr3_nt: TGTGCCAGTATACAACCGGGGGTCCCCTACAATGAGCAGTTCTTC

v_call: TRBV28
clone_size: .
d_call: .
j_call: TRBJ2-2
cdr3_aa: CASSFGPGSELFF
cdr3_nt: TGTGCCAGCAGTTTTGGTCCAGGGTCGGAGCTGTTTTTT

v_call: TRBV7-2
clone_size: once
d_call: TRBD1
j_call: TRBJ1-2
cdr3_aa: CASSLGTGVHGYTF
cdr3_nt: TGTGCCAGCAGCTTAGGGACAGGGGTGCACGGCTACACCTTC

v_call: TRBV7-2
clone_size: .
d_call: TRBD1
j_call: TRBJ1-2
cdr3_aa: CASSPGTAANYGYTF
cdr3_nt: TGTGCCAGCAGCCCTGGGACAGCCGCTAACTATGGCTACACCTTC

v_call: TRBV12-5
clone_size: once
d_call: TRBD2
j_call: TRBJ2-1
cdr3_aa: CASGLVLGAGVNEQFF
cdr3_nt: TGTGCTAGTGGTTTGGTACTTGGAGCGGGAGTTAATGAGCAGTTCTTC

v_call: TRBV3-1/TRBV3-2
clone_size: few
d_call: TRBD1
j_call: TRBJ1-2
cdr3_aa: CASSQYDRENYGYTF
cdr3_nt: TGTGCCAGCAGCCAATACGACAGGGAGAACTATGGCTACACCTTC

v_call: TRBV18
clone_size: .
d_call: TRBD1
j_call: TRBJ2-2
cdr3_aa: CASSATGVAGELFF
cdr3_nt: TGTGCCAGCTCAGCCACAGGGGTTGCCGGGGAGCTGTTTTTT

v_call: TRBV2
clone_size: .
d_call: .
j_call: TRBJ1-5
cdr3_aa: CASSREVGNQPQHF
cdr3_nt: TGTGCCAGCAGCAGGGAGGTTGGCAATCAGCCCCAGCATTTT

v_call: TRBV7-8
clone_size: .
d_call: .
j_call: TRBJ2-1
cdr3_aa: CASSLVSSVNEQFF
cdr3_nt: TGTGCCAGCAGCTTAGTGTCTAGCGTGAATGAGCAGTTCTTC

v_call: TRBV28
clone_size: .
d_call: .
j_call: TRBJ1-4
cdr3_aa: CASSFGQGVTNEKLFF
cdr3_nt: TGTGCCAGCAGTTTCGGTCAGGGCGTTACTAATGAAAAACTGTTTTTT

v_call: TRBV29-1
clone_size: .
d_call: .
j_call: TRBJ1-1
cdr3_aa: CSVGNGADGTFF
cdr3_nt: .

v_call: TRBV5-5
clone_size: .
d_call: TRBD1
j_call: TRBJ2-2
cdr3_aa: CASTRSRTGATGELFF
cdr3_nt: TGTGCCAGCACCCGGAGTAGGACAGGGGCCACCGGGGAGCTGTTTTTT

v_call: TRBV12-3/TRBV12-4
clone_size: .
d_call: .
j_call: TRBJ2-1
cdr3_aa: CASSFSSYNEQFF
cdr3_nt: TGTGCCAGCAGTTTTAGCTCCTACAATGAGCAGTTCTTC

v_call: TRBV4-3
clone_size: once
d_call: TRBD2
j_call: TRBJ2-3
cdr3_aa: CASSQDPSGGAADTQYF
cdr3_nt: TGCGCCAGCAGCCAAGATCCTAGCGGGGGGGCGGCTGATACGCAGTATTTT

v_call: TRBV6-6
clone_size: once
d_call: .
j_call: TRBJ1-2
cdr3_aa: CASTLNTDYGYTF
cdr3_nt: TGTGCCAGCACCTTAAATACAGACTATGGCTACACCTTC

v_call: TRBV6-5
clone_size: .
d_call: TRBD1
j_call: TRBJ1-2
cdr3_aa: CASSYRATGDGYTF
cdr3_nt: TGTGCCAGCAGTTACCGGGCGACAGGGGATGGCTACACCTTC

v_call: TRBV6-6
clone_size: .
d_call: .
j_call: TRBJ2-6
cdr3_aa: CASSPGGTAADSGANVLTF
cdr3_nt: TGTGCCAGCAGTCCGGGGGGGACAGCGGCGGACTCTGGGGCCAACGTCCTGACTTTC

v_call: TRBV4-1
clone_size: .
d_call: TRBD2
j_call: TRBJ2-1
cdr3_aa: CASSQDQLAGDYNEQFF
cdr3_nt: TGCGCCAGCAGCCAAGATCAACTAGCGGGTGACTACAATGAGCAGTTCTTC

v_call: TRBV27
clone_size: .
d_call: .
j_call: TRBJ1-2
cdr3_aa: CASSSLGGYGYTF
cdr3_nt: TGTGCCAGCAGTTCCCTCGGTGGTTATGGCTACACCTTC

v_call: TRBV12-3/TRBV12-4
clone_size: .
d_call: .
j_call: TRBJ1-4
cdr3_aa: CAISLATNEKLFF
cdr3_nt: TGTGCCATCTCACTCGCAACTAATGAAAAACTGTTTTTT